This TCR beta chain was identified in a study of T-cell memory formation after mild COVID-19 (dated by TCRdb to the early 2020s). Study-wide context: TCR sequence clusters from the two donors were largely donor specific. In a couple of donors, T-cell clones that expanded and contracted after mild COVID-19 were tracked by sequencing TCRalpha and TCRbeta repertoires over time. The cohort was made up of two young adult volunteers, one female and one male, who were previously healthy.

Ficoll-Paque density gradient centrifugation was the method used to isolate PBMCs. TCRdb names Illumina NovaSeq 6000 as the instrument used. Using 5'RACE with constant-segment primers, TCRalpha and TCRbeta cDNA libraries were constructed, with sample barcodes and unique molecular identifiers added in the process. Trizol reagent was used to extract RNA from every sample. Libraries were amplified in two PCR steps, with a second sample barcode and Illumina TruSeq adapters added in the second step. Sequencing of the libraries was done on an Illumina NovaSeq, producing 2 x 150 bp paired-end reads. Per the original workflow: Reads were demultiplexed and collapsed into UMI-guided consensus sequences with migec v1.2.7. Using mixcr v2.1.11, UMI consensuses were aligned to TRA and TRB V and J templates and then assembled into clonotypes. Clonotypes were classified as expanded or contracted when called significant by both edgeR and NoisET, with noise models trained on biological replicates. edgeR calls used a false discovery rate-adjusted p below 0.01 and a log2 fold-change threshold of 1. As an exploratory analysis of dynamics, max-normalized trajectories of the 1000 most abundant clonotypes were examined with PCA combined with hierarchical clustering. Each responding clone was given a CD4 or CD8 phenotype based on the CD4+ and CD8+ repertoires, which had been sequenced separately. Clones were called with MiXCR by TCRdb after fastp trimmed the public reads at Q25, and only in-frame beta chains were retained. Each record represents a unique CDR3 protein, reported with the most common genes and DNA among its rows. These V and J calls derive from TCRdb rather than the authors' analysis. The table for this sample lists 350,000 to 500,000 distinct CDR3 sequences; 20% to 30% of them were counted only once. About an eighth of the sample goes to the ten largest clones.

About this clonotype: Its antigen has not been determined. No much larger clone is present one base from it, and per-base qualities are unavailable.

The CDR3, from cysteine to phenylalanine, totals 14 residues. Of the read, only the CDR3 DNA is kept; its 42 bases are in frame from base 1. The CDR1 and CDR2 encoded by the germline V gene are MNHEY and SVGEGT. Cut back by 5 bases and 9 bases, the V and J ends lie 17 bases apart. What the authors observed across the whole study: Only two mild cases were covered in the study, and larger cohorts including severe cases with pre-infection samples were considered necessary. Some responding clones were found in pre-infection memory, which suggests that pre-existing cross-reactive memory T cells took part in the SARS-CoV-2 response. Whether the second-wave clones peaking on day 37 were SARS-CoV-2 specific was not confirmed. Contracting CD4+ clones turned up mainly in the CM and EM memory subsets, whereas EMRA was where CD8+ clones were enriched. Balanced CD4/CD8 phenotypes were observed for clones contracting from day 15 to 85, whereas a bias towards CD4+ was observed for a second wave of clones expanding from day 15 to 37.

The sequence is built from TRBV6-2 or TRBV6-3 and TRBJ2-1; TRBD1 is a weak D gene call, 6 bases matching. Sequenced input: PBMCs or a T cell subset sorted from them (not recorded which). The TCR was taken from an adult woman who had mild COVID-19 (a few samples of this study predate the infection). The sample titles of this study are shuffled in the database, so cell type and time point are left out; the donor was told from shared clones. Here the CDR3 is given as CASSPTGAWREQFF. DNA sequence: TGTGCCAGCAGTCCGACAGGCGCCTGGCGTGAGCAGTTCTTC.